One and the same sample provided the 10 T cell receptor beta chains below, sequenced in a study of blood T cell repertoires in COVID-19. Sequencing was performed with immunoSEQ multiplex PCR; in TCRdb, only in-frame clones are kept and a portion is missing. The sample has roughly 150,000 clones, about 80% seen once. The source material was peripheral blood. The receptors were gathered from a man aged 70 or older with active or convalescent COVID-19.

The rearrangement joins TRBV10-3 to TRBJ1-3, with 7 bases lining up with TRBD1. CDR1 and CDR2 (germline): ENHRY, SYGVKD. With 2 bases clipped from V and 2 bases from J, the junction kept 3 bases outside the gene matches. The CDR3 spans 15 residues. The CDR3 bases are TGTGCCATCAGTGAGACAGGGGTAACTGGAAACACCATATATTTT. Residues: CAISETGVTGNTIYF.

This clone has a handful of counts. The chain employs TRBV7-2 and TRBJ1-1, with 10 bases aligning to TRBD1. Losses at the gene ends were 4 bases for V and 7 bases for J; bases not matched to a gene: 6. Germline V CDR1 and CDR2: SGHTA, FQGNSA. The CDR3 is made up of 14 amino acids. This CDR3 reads CASSSGQGGNEAFF. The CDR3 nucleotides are TGTGCCAGCAGCTCCGGACAGGGGGGAAATGAAGCTTTCTTT.

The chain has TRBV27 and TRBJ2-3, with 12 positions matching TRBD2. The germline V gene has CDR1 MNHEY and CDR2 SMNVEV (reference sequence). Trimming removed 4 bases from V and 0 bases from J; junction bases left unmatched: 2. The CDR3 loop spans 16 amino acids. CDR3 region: CASSSLAGGSTDTQYF. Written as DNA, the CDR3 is TGTGCCAGCAGTTCCCTAGCGGGAGGGAGCACAGATACGCAGTATTTT.

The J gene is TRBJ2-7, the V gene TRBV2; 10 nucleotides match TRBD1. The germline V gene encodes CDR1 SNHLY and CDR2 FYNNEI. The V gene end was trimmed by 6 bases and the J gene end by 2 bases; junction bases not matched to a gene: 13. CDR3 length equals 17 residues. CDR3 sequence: CASRGRPRDRGTYEQYF. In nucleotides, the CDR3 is TGTGCCAGCAGAGGGAGGCCTCGGGACAGGGGAACCTACGAGCAGTACTTC.

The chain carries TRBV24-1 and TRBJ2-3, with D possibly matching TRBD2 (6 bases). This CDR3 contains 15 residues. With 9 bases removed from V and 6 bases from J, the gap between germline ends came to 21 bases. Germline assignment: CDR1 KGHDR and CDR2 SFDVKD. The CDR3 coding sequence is TGTGCCACCTCCGTAGAGAGGCCCCGGGGGGATACGCAGTATTTT. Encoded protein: CATSVERPRGDTQYF.

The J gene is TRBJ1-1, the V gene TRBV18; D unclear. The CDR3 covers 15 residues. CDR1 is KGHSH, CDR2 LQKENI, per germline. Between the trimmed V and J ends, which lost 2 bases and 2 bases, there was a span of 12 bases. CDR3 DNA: TGTGCCAGCTCACCAAGGCAAGCGGTAAACACTGAAGCTTTCTTT. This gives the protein CASSPRQAVNTEAFF.

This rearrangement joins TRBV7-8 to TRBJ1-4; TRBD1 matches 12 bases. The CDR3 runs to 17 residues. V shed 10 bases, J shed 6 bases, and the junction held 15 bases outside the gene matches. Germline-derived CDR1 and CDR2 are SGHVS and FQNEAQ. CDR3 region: CAIQTGTGGLGDEKLFF. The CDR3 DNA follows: TGTGCCATCCAGACCGGGACAGGGGGCTTGGGAGATGAAAAACTGTTTTTT.

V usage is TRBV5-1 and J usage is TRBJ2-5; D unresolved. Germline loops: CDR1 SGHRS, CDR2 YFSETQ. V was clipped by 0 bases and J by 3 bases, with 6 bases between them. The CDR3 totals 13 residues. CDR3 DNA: TGCGCCAGCAGCTTGGTAGTAGAAGAGACCCAGTACTTC. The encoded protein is CASSLVVEETQYF. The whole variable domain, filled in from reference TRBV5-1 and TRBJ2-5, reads KAGVTQTPRYLIKTRGQQVTLSCSPISGHRSVSWYQQTPGQGLQFLFEYFSETQRNKGNFPGRFSGRQFSNSRSEMNVSTLELGDSALYLCASSLVVEETQYFGPGTRLLVL.

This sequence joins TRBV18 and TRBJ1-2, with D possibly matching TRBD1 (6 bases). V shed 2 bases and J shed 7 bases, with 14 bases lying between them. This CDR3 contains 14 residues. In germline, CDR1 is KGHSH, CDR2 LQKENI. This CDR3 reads CASSPGHTGTGYTF. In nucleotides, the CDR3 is TGTGCCAGCTCACCAGGGCATACAGGGACTGGCTACACCTTC.

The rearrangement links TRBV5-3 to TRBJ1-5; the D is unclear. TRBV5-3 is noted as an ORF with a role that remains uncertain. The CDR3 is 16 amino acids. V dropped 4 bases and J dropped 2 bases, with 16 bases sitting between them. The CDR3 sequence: CARSAETRRGNQPQHF. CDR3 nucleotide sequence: TGTGCCAGAAGCGCGGAAACCCGGCGGGGCAATCAGCCCCAGCATTTT.